The TCR beta chain under discussion was sequenced for a study of blood T cell repertoires in COVID-19. On the study more broadly: Samples representing acute and convalescent COVID-19 were sourced from the United States, Italy and Spain. PBMCs, B-cell-depleted T cells, or T cells were the source of the cDNA or gDNA that made up the material.

The data were produced by immunoSEQ multiplex PCR, yet TCRdb's version contains in-frame clones alone and is incomplete. Of about 97,000 clones listed, around 85% are singletons. Germline CDR1 GTSNPN, CDR2 SVGIG (reference sequence). The CDR3 totals 15 residues. Germline trimming cut 2 bases from V and 2 bases from J; bases unmatched to any gene: 6. The sequenced material came from peripheral blood. The rearrangement links TRBV30 to TRBJ1-5; 7 nucleotides line up with TRBD1. This clonotype originated in a man in his sixties with acute or convalescent COVID-19. In DNA form, the CDR3 reads TGTGCCTGGAGTCCCGGGGACAGTCGCAATCAGCCCCAGCATTTT. Its protein is CAWSPGDSRNQPQHF.